The source of this T cell receptor (beta chain) is a study of PD-1 blockade in classical Hodgkin lymphoma. Across the study: The patients were dosed with nivolumab 3 mg/kg, infused intravenously every 2 weeks. Study conclusions and caveats: TCR diversity rose significantly by C4D1 in CD4+ but not CD8+ cells. It was among complete responders that baseline diversity resembled that of newly diagnosed patients.

A word on this clone: Its antigen is as yet unknown.

Every patient experienced relapse after autologous stem cell transplantation, and brentuximab vedotin exposure varied. Produced via immunoSEQ multiplex PCR; TCRdb's table is partial and in-frame only. This repertoire shows about 21,000 clones, 74% found once; its top ten account for about 21%. This TCR was sampled from a human donor with classical Hodgkin lymphoma. The sample was peripheral blood mononuclear cells (PBMCs), taken at baseline.

In DNA, the CDR3 is TGTGCCAGCAGTTTCGGACAGGCTAATGAAAAACTGTTTTTT. Translating gives CASSFGQANEKLFF. The chain carries TRBV27 and TRBJ1-4; 7 bases match TRBD1. This CDR3 is built from 14 residues. Unmatched junction bases numbered 1, after V lost 3 bases and J lost 3 bases. Germline V gives CDR1 MNHEY, CDR2 SMNVEV (reference sequence).